These 27 T cell receptor beta chains originate from one sample sequenced in a study of Ad26.COV2.S vaccination and SARS-CoV-2 variants. As for treatment: around 19 received Ad26.COV2.S at low or high dose, single or two shots; 5 received placebo; per-sample allocation not given. Sampling occurred on day 63 after the first vaccine or placebo injection. Assay used: immunoSEQ multiplex PCR; TCRdb lists only in-frame clones, some missing. The table has approximately 400,000 clones, 70% to 90% seen once. This material consisted of peripheral blood, taken in a trial of Ad26.COV2.S vaccine versus placebo. All receptors come from a person aged 18-60 years who received the Ad26.COV2.S COVID-19 vaccine or a placebo.

The chain is built from TRBV28 and TRBJ2-7; 11 nucleotides match TRBD2. The CDR3 extends over 16 amino acids. V shed 2 bases, J shed 7 bases, and the junction held 10 bases outside the gene matches. The germline V gene encodes CDR1 MDHEN and CDR2 SYDVKM. CDR3 sequence reads: CASSLLLAGGALEQYF. The CDR3 nucleotides are TGTGCCAGCAGTTTACTTCTAGCGGGAGGCGCTCTGGAGCAGTACTTC.

This sequence joins TRBV19 and TRBJ2-3, with D perhaps given as TRBD1 or TRBD2 (6 bases each). The CDR3 is made up of 13 amino acids. Germline CDR1 reads LNHDA; CDR2 reads SQIVND (reference sequence). The V end was cut by 6 bases, the J end by 4 bases, with 11 bases between. The CDR3 loop reads CASRKRGPDTQYF. Written as DNA, the CDR3 is TGTGCCAGTAGGAAACGGGGGCCAGATACGCAGTATTTT.

In its sample, this clone was seen once. This chain links TRBV7-9 with TRBJ2-2; perhaps TRBD1 as D (6 bases). V gave up 1 base and J gave up 4 bases, with 10 bases separating them. The CDR3 covers 15 residues. Germline V gene data show CDR1 as SEHNR and CDR2 as FQNEAQ (reference sequence). The CDR3 here is CASSLGGGSTGELFF. The CDR3 region has the DNA TGTGCCAGCAGCTTAGGAGGGGGTTCCACCGGGGAGCTGTTTTTT.

This clone occurred once. The genes are TRBV6-9 and TRBJ1-4; D unresolved. The CDR3 consists of 15 residues. Trimming removed 0 bases at V and 3 bases at J, with 8 bases between. The germline gives CDR1 MNHGY, CDR2 SVAAGI. The CDR3 here is CASSYSSTPNEKLFF. The CDR3 nucleotides read TGTGCCAGCAGTTATTCGAGTACACCTAATGAAAAACTGTTTTTT.

This chain connects TRBV29-1 to TRBJ1-6; TRBD1 is a possible D gene (5 bases). This CDR3 spans 13 amino acids. Germline loops: CDR1 SQVTM, CDR2 ANQGSEA. The V end was cut by 6 bases, the J end by 7 bases, with 13 bases between. CDR3 in amino acids: CSVSWGENSPLHF. The DNA for the CDR3 is TGCAGCGTATCTTGGGGGGAGAATTCACCCCTCCACTTT.

J is TRBJ2-7 and V is TRBV21-1. TRBV21-1 is termed a pseudogene. The CDR3 extends over 15 amino acids. DNA for the CDR3: TGTGCCAGCACCGCCCCGGGGCAGATCCCCTACGAGCAGTACTTC. Amino acids: CASTAPGQIPYEQYF.

The V gene is TRBV6-2 or TRBV6-3, the J gene TRBJ2-7, with 8 bases aligning to TRBD1. The germline V gene has CDR1 MNHEY and CDR2 SVGEGT. This CDR3 is built from 16 residues. Trimming cost V 0 bases and J 6 bases; bases outside gene matches: 10. For the CDR3, the DNA is TGTGCCAGCAGTTACTCGGGCAGGGGGCGCGCGGGCGAGCAGTACTTC. This translates into CASSYSGRGRAGEQYF.

In this sample, this clone turned up once. The chain is built from TRBV18 and TRBJ1-4; 7 bases line up with TRBD1. J was trimmed by 10 bases and V by 5 bases; bases with no gene match: 13. CDR3 size: 15 residues. Germline loops: CDR1 KGHSH, CDR2 LQKENI. The CDR3 DNA reads TGTGCCAGCTCAACCACCGAGGGGGCGCTCGGAAAACTGTTTTTT. Protein product: CASSTTEGALGKLFF.

The chain joins TRBV19 to TRBJ2-1, with D tentatively TRBD1 (5 bases). Per germline, CDR1 LNHDA and CDR2 SQIVND (reference sequence). The V end lost 2 bases, the J end lost 15 bases, and 14 bases lay between the germline ends. The CDR3 has 12 residues. The CDR3 protein is CASSIKAGRSFF. Written as DNA, the CDR3 is TGTGCCAGTAGTATAAAGGCAGGGCGGTCGTTCTTC.

In DNA form, the CDR3 reads TGTGCCAGCAGTTCCATCTCCTACGAGCAGTACTTC. Translation gives CASSSISYEQYF. The rearrangement links TRBV28 to TRBJ2-7; D is ambiguous. V lost 4 bases and J 0 bases, leaving 4 bases between the germline ends. Per the germline V gene, CDR1 is MDHEN and CDR2 is SYDVKM. The CDR3 consists of 12 residues.

This chain joins TRBV11-2 and TRBJ2-7; D is unclear. The CDR3 covers 15 residues. Germline values: CDR1 SGHAT, CDR2 FQNNGV. V lost 6 bases and J lost 0, with 15 bases in between. This chain's CDR3 is CASSRYGRDSYEQYF. CDR3 nucleotides: TGTGCCAGCAGTCGCTATGGACGAGACTCCTACGAGCAGTACTTC.

A note on this clone: One junction end disagrees with the germline gene, perhaps due to a read error. The V gene is TRBV5-1, the J gene TRBJ1-4, with D perhaps TRBD1 (5 bases). CDR1 SGHRS and CDR2 YFSETQ come from the germline V gene. This CDR3 is built from 16 residues. In DNA form, the CDR3 reads TGCGCCAGCGGCTTGGGCCAGGGAGGGCTTAATGAAAAACTGTTTTTT. Protein product: CASGLGQGGLNEKLFF.

This chain connects TRBV7-8 to TRBJ2-7, with 9 nucleotides matching TRBD1. CDR1 and CDR2 from the germline V gene are SGHVS and FQNEAQ. There are 14 residues in the CDR3. Trimming took 4 bases from V and 3 from J; bases not matched to a gene: 4. Here the CDR3 reads CASSYRDRDYEQYF. The CDR3 coding sequence is TGTGCCAGCAGCTACCGGGACAGGGACTACGAGCAGTACTTC.

The count of this clone is one. The chain recombines TRBV6-5 with TRBJ2-1; tentative D call: TRBD2 (5 bases). The germline V gene encodes CDR1 MNHEY and CDR2 SVGAGI. Deletions cut 2 bases from V and 3 bases from J, with 8 bases between. The CDR3 is 14 amino acids. This CDR3 is CASSYRADYNEQFF. CDR3 coding DNA: TGTGCCAGCAGTTACCGAGCGGACTACAATGAGCAGTTCTTC.

The J gene is TRBJ2-7, the V gene TRBV4-1; D assignment may be TRBD1 or TRBD2 (5 bases each). This CDR3 comprises 16 residues. V lost 0 bases and J lost 7, with 19 bases in between. Germline CDR1 reads MGHRA; CDR2 reads YSYEKL. The chain's CDR3 is CASSQDLRGEVREQYF. In DNA form, the CDR3 reads TGCGCCAGCAGCCAAGATTTACGAGGGGAAGTGAGGGAGCAGTACTTC.

The V call is TRBV30, the J call TRBJ2-2, with D perhaps matching TRBD2 (5 bases). The CDR3 totals 16 residues. V dropped 2 bases and J dropped 7 bases, with 20 bases sitting between them. CDR1 is GTSNPN, CDR2 SVGIG, per germline (reference sequence). CDR3 in amino acids: CAWSKPLGAQGGELFF. CDR3 in DNA: TGTGCCTGGAGTAAACCCTTGGGAGCTCAAGGCGGGGAGCTGTTTTTT.

The genes are TRBV19 and TRBJ2-1, with TRBD2 matching 10 bases. This CDR3 has 15 residues. In germline, CDR1 is LNHDA, CDR2 SQIVND (reference sequence). J gave up 6 bases and V 1 base, and 3 bases lay outside the gene matches. In DNA, the CDR3 is TGTGCCAGTAGTATAGGAACTAGCGGGGCCAATGAGCAGTTCTTC. Its translation is CASSIGTSGANEQFF.

This clone was observed once. V is TRBV6-5 and J is TRBJ2-7; 8 bases match TRBD2. J gave up 3 bases and V 6 bases, and 10 bases lay outside the gene matches. Germline CDR1 MNHEY, CDR2 SVGAGI. This CDR3 is 15 amino acids long. The CDR3 reads CASSPQGLVNYEQYF. In DNA form, the CDR3 reads TGTGCCAGCAGCCCACAGGGACTAGTAAACTACGAGCAGTACTTC.

The rearrangement uses TRBV6-5 and TRBJ1-2; weak D call: TRBD1 (5 bases). Trimming stripped 5 bases from V and 5 bases from J, with 12 bases between. CDR1 MNHEY and CDR2 SVGAGI come from the germline V gene. CDR3 length: 13 residues. The CDR3 spells CASSLGGWYGYTF. The CDR3, as DNA: TGTGCCAGCAGTCTTGGGGGGTGGTATGGCTACACCTTC.

Comment on this clone: This same CDR3 is encoded by further DNA sequences in the sample. This sequence joins TRBV4-1 and TRBJ1-5; 8 bases align to TRBD1. The CDR3 has 14 amino acids. The V and J ends lost 8 bases and 4 bases, in that order; junction bases with no gene match: 7. Per the germline V gene, CDR1 is MGHRA and CDR2 is YSYEKL. CDR3 bases: TGCGCCAGCGGCAGGACAGGGATAAATCAGCCCCAGCATTTT. Amino acid sequence: CASGRTGINQPQHF.

J is TRBJ1-1 and V is TRBV2, with unresolved D. Trimming took off 0 bases at V and 7 bases at J, with 9 bases between the two ends. This CDR3 is built from 13 residues. CDR1 and CDR2 from the germline V gene are SNHLY and FYNNEI. The CDR3 bases are TGTGCCAGCAGTGAAGCTGTACGGGGTGAAGCTTTCTTT. Its translation is CASSEAVRGEAFF.

This clone was observed once. This rearrangement joins TRBV19 to TRBJ2-3; 9 bases are shared with TRBD2. The CDR3 loop spans 17 amino acids. Germline lookup yields CDR1 LNHDA and CDR2 SQIVND (reference sequence). Losses at the gene ends were 7 bases for V and 2 bases for J; bases not matched to a gene: 13. The CDR3 reads CASTSSGVWGNTDTQYF. For the CDR3, the DNA is TGTGCCAGTACGTCTAGCGGGGTATGGGGTAACACAGATACGCAGTATTTT. The full variable domain, completed using reference TRBV19 and TRBJ2-3, is DGGITQSPKYLFRKEGQNVTLSCEQNLNHDAMYWYRQDPGQGLRLIYYSQIVNDFQKGDIAEGYSVSREKKESFPLTVTSAQKNPTAFYLCASTSSGVWGNTDTQYFGPGTRLTVL.

V is TRBV9 and J is TRBJ2-5; 13 positions match TRBD2. This CDR3 has 16 residues. V shed 4 bases, J shed 1 base, and the junction held 4 bases outside the gene matches. CDR1 is SGDLS and CDR2 is YYNGEE in the germline V gene. The CDR3 DNA follows: TGTGCCAGCAGCATTGGGACTAGCGGGATCCAAGAGACCCAGTACTTC. It codes for CASSIGTSGIQETQYF.

This chain connects TRBV5-5 to TRBJ2-3, with TRBD1 identical over 10 bases. Germline CDR1 is SGHKS and CDR2 is YYEKEE (reference sequence). There are 15 residues in the CDR3. V lost 1 base, J lost 5 bases, and 4 bases stayed unmatched. The CDR3 DNA sequence: TGTGCCAGCAGCTTGTCGGACAGGGGGAAAGATACGCAGTATTTT. This translates into CASSLSDRGKDTQYF.

V and J are TRBV19 and TRBJ2-2; 10 bases line up with TRBD1. This CDR3 comprises 18 residues. With V trimmed by 5 bases and J by 8 bases, 17 bases remained unmatched. CDR1 is LNHDA and CDR2 is SQIVND in the germline V gene (reference sequence). The CDR3, as DNA: TGTGCCAGTAGTTTTCGTCGACGGGGAGGACAGGGGGTAGGGGAGCTGTTTTTT. It translates to CASSFRRRGGQGVGELFF.

The chain combines TRBV18 with TRBJ1-2; tentatively, D is TRBD1 (5 bases). V shed 6 bases and J shed 3 bases, with 14 bases lying between them. The length of the CDR3 is 14 residues. Looked up from germline, CDR1 is KGHSH and CDR2 is LQKENI. CDR3 amino acids: CASSAAGPDYGYTF. CDR3 in DNA: TGTGCCAGCTCCGCGGCAGGGCCGGACTATGGCTACACCTTC. The variable domain in full, with the rest retrieved from reference TRBV18 and TRBJ1-2, is NAGVMQNPRHLVRRRGQEARLRCSPMKGHSHVYWYRQLPEEGLKFMVYLQKENIIDESGMPKERFSAEFPKEGPSILRIQQVVRGDSAAYFCASSAAGPDYGYTFGSGTRLTVV.

V and J are TRBV5-4 and TRBJ2-2, with 9 bases matching TRBD1. The ends lost 4 bases at V and 0 bases at J; junction bases unmatched: 7. This CDR3 is built from 17 residues. Germline V gene lookup returns CDR1 SGHNT and CDR2 YYREEE (reference sequence). CDR3 DNA: TGTGCCAGCAGCCCTTTGAGGGACAGGGCGAACACCGGGGAGCTGTTTTTT. Its protein product is CASSPLRDRANTGELFF.